Below are 24 T cell receptor beta chains sequenced from a single sample in a study of beta chain features in type 1 diabetes. Sequenced material consisted of expressed TCRB transcripts (all of the isolated RNA was reverse transcribed). The protocol was immunoSEQ multiplex PCR, while the TCRdb copy is restricted to in-frame clones and leaves out a portion. The table has 350,000 to 450,000 clones, roughly 16% seen once. What was sequenced was naive CD4+ T cells from blood. These receptors originate from a woman aged 18-29 years in good health.

V gene TRBV19 combines with J gene TRBJ1-5; no firm D call. V was trimmed by 6 bases and J by 4 bases, leaving 13 bases between them. The CDR3 totals 14 residues. CDR1 LNHDA and CDR2 SQIVND come from the germline V gene (reference sequence). The CDR3 sequence: CASSKQQNNQPQHF. The CDR3 DNA reads as TGTGCCAGTAGCAAACAGCAAAATAATCAGCCCCAGCATTTT. Full variable domain (missing parts from reference TRBV19 and TRBJ1-5): DGGITQSPKYLFRKEGQNVTLSCEQNLNHDAMYWYRQDPGQGLRLIYYSQIVNDFQKGDIAEGYSVSREKKESFPLTVTSAQKNPTAFYLCASSKQQNNQPQHFGDGTRLSIL.

This clone was picked up a small number of times. The J gene is TRBJ2-7, the V gene TRBV7-2; a possible D gene is TRBD2 (6 bases). This CDR3 has 13 residues. Deletions cut 5 bases from V and 4 bases from J, with 12 bases between. Germline loops: CDR1 SGHTA, CDR2 FQGNSA. CDR3 residues: CASSTPGGYEQYF. The DNA of the CDR3 is TGTGCCAGCAGCACCCCCGGAGGGTACGAGCAGTACTTC.

The chain links TRBV7-2 to TRBJ2-7, with D unresolved. The V end was cut by 6 bases, the J end by 0 bases, with 12 bases between. The CDR3 totals 14 residues. The germline V gene has CDR1 SGHTA and CDR2 FQGNSA. Here the CDR3 reads CASSGQESSYEQYF. The CDR3 bases are TGTGCCAGCAGTGGGCAAGAGAGCTCCTACGAGCAGTACTTC.

This clone occurred a few times. V usage is TRBV7-9 and J usage is TRBJ2-1; 13 bases match TRBD2. Losses at the gene ends were 3 bases for V and 5 bases for J; bases not matched to a gene: 1. The length of the CDR3 is 15 residues. Germline CDR1 and CDR2: SEHNR and FQNEAQ (reference sequence). CDR3 sequence: CASSFGLAGDNEQFF. Here the CDR3 DNA reads TGTGCCAGCAGCTTTGGACTAGCGGGAGACAATGAGCAGTTCTTC.

J is TRBJ1-5 and V is TRBV27; no definite D call. Germline CDR1 MNHEY, CDR2 SMNVEV (reference sequence). CDR3 length: 15 residues. V was clipped by 3 bases and J by 7 bases, with 16 bases between them. The CDR3 bases are TGTGCCAGCAGTTTTGTCGGCAGCCTGGGCCAGCCCCAGCATTTT. Its protein product is CASSFVGSLGQPQHF.

The chain is built from TRBV28 and TRBJ1-2; D gene uncertain. In germline, CDR1 is MDHEN, CDR2 SYDVKM. V lost 9 bases, J lost 3 bases, and 20 bases lay in between. This CDR3 contains 15 residues. The CDR3 nucleotides read TGTGCCAGATTTGTGCCGGGTATCGTTGACTATGGCTACACCTTC. Encoded protein: CARFVPGIVDYGYTF.

V and J are TRBV28 and TRBJ2-1; TRBD2 agrees at 9 bases. The CDR3 has 14 amino acids. From germline, CDR1 is MDHEN and CDR2 SYDVKM. V lost 3 bases, J lost 8 bases, and 5 bases stayed unmatched. For the CDR3, the DNA is TGTGCCAGCAGTTTTAGCGGGAGTAGAGATGAGCAGTTCTTC. Residues: CASSFSGSRDEQFF.

This clone was counted a few times. The chain uses TRBV28 and TRBJ2-3; possible D gene TRBD1, 8 bases. The germline V gene has CDR1 MDHEN and CDR2 SYDVKM. V was clipped by 5 bases and J by 3 bases, with 15 bases between them. This CDR3 is built from 15 residues. This CDR3 is CASSPTGEGTDTQYF. CDR3 coding DNA: TGTGCCAGCAGTCCGACAGGGGAGGGGACAGATACGCAGTATTTT.

There are a few counts of this clone. This rearrangement joins TRBV19 to TRBJ2-7; the match to TRBD1 covers 7 bases. The length of the CDR3 is 13 residues. With V trimmed by 3 bases and J by 2 bases, 1 base remained unmatched. Germline CDR1 LNHDA, CDR2 SQIVND (reference sequence). Here the CDR3 reads CASSMGQPYEQYF. The CDR3 DNA reads as TGTGCCAGTAGTATGGGACAGCCCTACGAGCAGTACTTC.

This clone came up a few times. The V and J genes are TRBV2 and TRBJ2-3; 7 positions agree with TRBD2. CDR1 and CDR2 (germline): SNHLY, FYNNEI. The junction had 8 bases not matched to a gene; V was cut back by 4 bases and J by 4 bases. This CDR3 contains 15 residues. The CDR3 nucleotides are TGTGCCAGCAGTGCACTAGCGCTAGACTCAGATACGCAGTATTTT. It is translated as CASSALALDSDTQYF.

This clone was counted only a few times. J is TRBJ1-2 and V is TRBV7-9; TRBD1 aligns across 7 bases. From germline, CDR1 is SEHNR and CDR2 FQNEAQ (reference sequence). This CDR3 contains 15 residues. V was pared by 5 bases and J by 4 bases, with 10 bases of the junction left unmatched. CDR3 coding DNA: TGTGCCAGCAGCCCCAGTGGACAGGCCGGCTATGGCTACACCTTC. Amino acid sequence: CASSPSGQAGYGYTF.

The V gene is TRBV7-8, the J gene TRBJ1-4; no definite D call. The ends were cut back, 4 bases at V and 6 bases at J, with 12 bases in the middle. There are 14 residues in the CDR3. The germline CDR1 and CDR2 sequences are SGHVS and FQNEAQ. The CDR3 bases are TGTGCCAGCAGCTCCGAGGTGGTGCATGAAAAACTGTTTTTT. It translates to CASSSEVVHEKLFF.

This chain joins TRBV28 and TRBJ1-5; D is unresolved. The germline V gene has CDR1 MDHEN and CDR2 SYDVKM. V gave up 5 bases and J gave up 3 bases, with 17 bases separating them. CDR3 size: 16 residues. CDR3 in amino acids: CASSPTRVNFNQPQHF. CDR3 DNA: TGTGCCAGCAGTCCAACCCGGGTCAACTTCAATCAGCCCCAGCATTTT.

V and J are TRBV30 and TRBJ2-1; TRBD2 agrees at 13 bases. The CDR3 runs to 14 residues. Germline values: CDR1 GTSNPN, CDR2 SVGIG (reference sequence). The V gene end was trimmed by 2 bases and the J gene end by 8 bases; junction bases not matched to a gene: 3. Here the CDR3 DNA reads TGTGCCTGGAGTCCGGGACTAGCGGGGCATGAGCAGTTCTTC. It yields the protein CAWSPGLAGHEQFF. Full variable domain (remainder filled in from reference TRBV30 and TRBJ2-1): SQTIHQWPATLVQPVGSPLSLECTVEGTSNPNLYWYRQAAGRGLQLLFYSVGIGQISSEVPQNLSASRPQDRQFILSSKKLLLSDSGFYLCAWSPGLAGHEQFFGPGTRLTVL.

V usage is TRBV7-8 and J usage is TRBJ1-1, with TRBD1 identical over 7 bases. CDR1 and CDR2 from the germline V gene are SGHVS and FQNEAQ. V lost 4 bases and J lost 0; bases outside the gene matches: 5. This CDR3 contains 15 residues. DNA for the CDR3: TGTGCCAGCAGCTCCCTTGGGACAGTGAACACTGAAGCTTTCTTT. Protein: CASSSLGTVNTEAFF.

J is TRBJ1-5 and V is TRBV19; 10 nucleotides agree with TRBD1. In germline, CDR1 is LNHDA, CDR2 SQIVND (reference sequence). CDR3 length equals 16 residues. The V gene end was trimmed by 5 bases and the J gene end by 4 bases; junction bases not matched to a gene: 8. CDR3 coding DNA: TGTGCCAGTAGTCCCCGGGACAGGGGTCAGAATCAGCCCCAGCATTTT. It is translated as CASSPRDRGQNQPQHF.

This chain joins TRBV25-1 and TRBJ2-7; TRBD2 matches at 8 bases. V lost 5 bases to trimming and J lost 1 base; unmatched junction nucleotides: 10. The germline CDR1 and CDR2 sequences are MGHDK and SYGVNS. The CDR3 sequence is 16 residues long. The CDR3 is CASSKEGTRRSYEQYF. DNA for the CDR3: TGTGCCAGCAGTAAGGAGGGGACTAGACGGTCCTACGAGCAGTACTTC.

This chain joins TRBV19 and TRBJ2-7; TRBD1 matches at 8 bases. The V gene's germline CDR1 is LNHDA and CDR2 SQIVND (reference sequence). V gave up 4 bases and J gave up 4 bases; unmatched junction bases: 6. This CDR3 is built from 14 residues. CDR3 sequence (DNA): TGTGCCAGTAGTAGGACCGGGACAGGATACGAGCAGTACTTC. This gives the protein CASSRTGTGYEQYF.

This clone was seen more than once but under ten times. This chain uses TRBV4-3 with TRBJ1-4; TRBD1 matches at 8 bases. Trimming took 4 bases from V and 5 from J; bases not matched to a gene: 3. Per germline, CDR1 LGHNA and CDR2 YSLEER. CDR3 length: 14 residues. DNA for the CDR3: TGCGCCAGCAGCCCGGGACAGGTGAATGAAAAACTGTTTTTT. Translation: CASSPGQVNEKLFF.

The chain carries TRBV5-1 and TRBJ2-7, with 10 bases that match TRBD1. Losses at the gene ends were 0 bases for V and 5 bases for J; bases not matched to a gene: 8. The germline V gene has CDR1 SGHRS and CDR2 YFSETQ. CDR3 size: 16 residues. The CDR3 sequence: CASSLETGQGTHEQYF. The CDR3 nucleotides are TGCGCCAGCAGCTTGGAGACGGGACAGGGGACCCACGAGCAGTACTTC.

The chain carries TRBV11-2 and TRBJ2-1, with a possible D match to TRBD2 (6 bases). V lost 0 bases to trimming and J lost 7 bases, with 19 bases between them. CDR1 and CDR2 (germline): SGHAT, FQNNGV. This CDR3 has 17 amino acids. CDR3 sequence reads: CASSLDYVGSKGNEQFF. The CDR3, as DNA: TGTGCCAGCAGCTTAGATTATGTCGGGAGTAAGGGAAATGAGCAGTTCTTC.

The chain uses TRBV5-1 and TRBJ2-1; D gene ambiguous. Trimming cost V 0 bases and J 7 bases, with 8 bases left between them. Germline loops: CDR1 SGHRS, CDR2 YFSETQ. CDR3 length equals 13 residues. DNA for the CDR3: TGCGCCAGCAGCTTGGTCGACGGGAATGAGCAGTTCTTC. It is translated as CASSLVDGNEQFF. Variable domain in full (rest from reference TRBV5-1 and TRBJ2-1): KAGVTQTPRYLIKTRGQQVTLSCSPISGHRSVSWYQQTPGQGLQFLFEYFSETQRNKGNFPGRFSGRQFSNSRSEMNVSTLELGDSALYLCASSLVDGNEQFFGPGTRLTVL.

This clone was observed a few times. J is TRBJ1-1 and V is TRBV5-4; possible D gene TRBD1, 5 bases. Trimming shortened V by 7 bases and J by 3 bases, and 22 bases separated the two germline ends. This CDR3 has 16 amino acids. The germline V gene encodes CDR1 SGHNT and CDR2 YYREEE (reference sequence). CDR3 DNA sequence: TGTGCCAGCTACCTAGCCCTGGGGGGGATGTACACTGAAGCTTTCTTT. Amino acid sequence: CASYLALGGMYTEAFF.

The chain carries TRBV5-4 and TRBJ2-1, with TRBD2 matching over 7 bases. V shed 3 bases and J 10 bases; nucleotides not matched to a gene: 10. This CDR3 spans 14 amino acids. Germline V gene sequence: CDR1 SGHNT, CDR2 YYREEE (reference sequence). The CDR3, as DNA: TGTGCCAGCAGCTCCTCCGGGGGGAAAATGGAGCAGTTCTTC. Residues: CASSSSGGKMEQFF.